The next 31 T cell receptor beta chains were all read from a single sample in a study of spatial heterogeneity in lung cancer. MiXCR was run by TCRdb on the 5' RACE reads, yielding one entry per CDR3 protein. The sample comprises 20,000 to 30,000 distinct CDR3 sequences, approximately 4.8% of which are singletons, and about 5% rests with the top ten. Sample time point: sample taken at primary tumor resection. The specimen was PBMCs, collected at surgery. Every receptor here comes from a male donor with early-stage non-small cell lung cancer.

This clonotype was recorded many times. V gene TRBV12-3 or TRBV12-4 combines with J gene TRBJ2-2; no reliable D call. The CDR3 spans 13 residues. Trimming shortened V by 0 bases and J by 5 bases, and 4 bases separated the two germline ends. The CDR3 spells CASSLAATGELFF. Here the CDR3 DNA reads TGTGCCAGCAGTTTAGCCGCAACCGGGGAGCTGTTTTTT.

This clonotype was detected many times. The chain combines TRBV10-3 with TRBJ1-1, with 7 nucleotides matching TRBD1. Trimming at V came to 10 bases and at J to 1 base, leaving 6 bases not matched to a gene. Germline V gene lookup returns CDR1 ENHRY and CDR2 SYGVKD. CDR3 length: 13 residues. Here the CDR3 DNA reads TGTGCCACCCTAAGACAGGGGAACACTGAAGCTTTCTTT. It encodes CATLRQGNTEAFF.

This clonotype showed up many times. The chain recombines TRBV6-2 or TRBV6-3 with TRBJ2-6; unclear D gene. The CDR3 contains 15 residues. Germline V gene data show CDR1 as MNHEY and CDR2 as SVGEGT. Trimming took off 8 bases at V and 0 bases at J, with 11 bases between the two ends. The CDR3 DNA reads TGTGCCAGCGAGTCAAGGCACTCTGGGGCCAACGTCCTGACTTTC. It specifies CASESRHSGANVLTF.

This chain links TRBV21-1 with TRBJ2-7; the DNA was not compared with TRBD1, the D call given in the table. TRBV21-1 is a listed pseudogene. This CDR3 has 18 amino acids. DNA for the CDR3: TGTGCCAGCAGCCGTTTGTTCGGACCAAAATCGGGGGCCTACGAGCAGTACTTC. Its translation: CASSRLFGPKSGAYEQYF.

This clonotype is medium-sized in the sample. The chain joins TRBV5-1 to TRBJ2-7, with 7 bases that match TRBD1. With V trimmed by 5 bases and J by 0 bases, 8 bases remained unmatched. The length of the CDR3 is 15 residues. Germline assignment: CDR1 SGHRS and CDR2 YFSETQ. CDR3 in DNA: TGCGCCAGCAGTCTCTACAGGGGAGCCTCCTACGAGCAGTACTTC. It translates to CASSLYRGASYEQYF.

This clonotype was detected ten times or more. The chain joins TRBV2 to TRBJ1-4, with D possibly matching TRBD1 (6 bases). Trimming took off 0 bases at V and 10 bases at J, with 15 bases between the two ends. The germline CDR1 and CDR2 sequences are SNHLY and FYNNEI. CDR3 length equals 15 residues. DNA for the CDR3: TGTGCCAGCAGTGAAGCGCAGCGGCAGGGGACAAAACTGTTTTTT. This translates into CASSEAQRQGTKLFF. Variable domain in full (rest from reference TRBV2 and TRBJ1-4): EPEVTQTPSHQVTQMGQEVILRCVPISNHLYFYWYRQILGQKVEFLVSFYNNEISEKSEIFDDQFSVERPDGSNFTLKIRSTKLEDSAMYFCASSEAQRQGTKLFFGSGTQLSVL.

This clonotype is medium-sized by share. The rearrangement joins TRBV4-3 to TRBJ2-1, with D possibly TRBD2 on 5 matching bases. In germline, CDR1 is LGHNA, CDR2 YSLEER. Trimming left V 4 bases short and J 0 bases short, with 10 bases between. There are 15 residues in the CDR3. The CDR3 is CASSRERTSYNEQFF. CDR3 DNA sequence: TGCGCCAGCAGCCGCGAGCGGACCTCCTACAATGAGCAGTTCTTC.

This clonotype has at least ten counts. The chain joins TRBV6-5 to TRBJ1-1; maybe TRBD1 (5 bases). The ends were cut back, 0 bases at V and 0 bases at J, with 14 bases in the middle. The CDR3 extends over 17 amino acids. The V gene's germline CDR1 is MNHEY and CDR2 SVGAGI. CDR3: CASSYSRTPNMNTEAFF. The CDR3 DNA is TGTGCCAGCAGTTACTCGAGGACACCTAACATGAACACTGAAGCTTTCTTT.

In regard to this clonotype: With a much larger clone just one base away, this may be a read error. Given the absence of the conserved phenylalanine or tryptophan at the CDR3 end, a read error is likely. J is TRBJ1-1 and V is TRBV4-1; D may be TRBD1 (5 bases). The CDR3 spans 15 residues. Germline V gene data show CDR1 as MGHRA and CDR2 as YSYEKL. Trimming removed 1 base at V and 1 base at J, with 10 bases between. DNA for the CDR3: TGCGCCAGCAGCCAAGGAGTGGGGCGGAACACTGAAGCTTTCTCT. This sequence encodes CASSQGVGRNTEAFS.

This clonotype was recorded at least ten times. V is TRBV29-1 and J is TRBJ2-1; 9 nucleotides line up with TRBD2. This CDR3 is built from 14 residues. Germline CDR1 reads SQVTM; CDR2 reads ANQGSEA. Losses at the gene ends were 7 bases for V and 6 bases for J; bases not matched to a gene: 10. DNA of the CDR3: TGCAGCGCCGCGGGGGGGGCGGGACCCAATGAGCAGTTCTTC. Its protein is CSAAGGAGPNEQFF.

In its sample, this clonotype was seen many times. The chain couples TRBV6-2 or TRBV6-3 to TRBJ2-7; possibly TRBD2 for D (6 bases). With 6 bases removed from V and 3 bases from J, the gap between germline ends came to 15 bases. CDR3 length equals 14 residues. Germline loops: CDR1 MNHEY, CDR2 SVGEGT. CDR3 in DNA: TGTGCCAGCAGACCCTGGGGAGGTGTCTACGAGCAGTACTTC. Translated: CASRPWGGVYEQYF.

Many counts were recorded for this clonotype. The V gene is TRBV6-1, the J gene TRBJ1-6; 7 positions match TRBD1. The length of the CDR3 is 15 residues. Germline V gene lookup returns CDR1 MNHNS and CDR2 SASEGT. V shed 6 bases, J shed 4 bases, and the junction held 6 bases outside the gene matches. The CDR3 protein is CASRFGTVYNSPLHF. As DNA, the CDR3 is TGTGCCAGCAGGTTCGGGACAGTGTATAATTCACCCCTCCACTTT.

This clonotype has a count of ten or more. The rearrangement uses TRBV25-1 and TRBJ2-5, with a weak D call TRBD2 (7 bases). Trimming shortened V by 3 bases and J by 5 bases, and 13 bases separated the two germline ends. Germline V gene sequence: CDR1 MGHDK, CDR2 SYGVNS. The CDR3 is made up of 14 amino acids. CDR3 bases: TGTGCCAGCAGTGATGGGGGGGCAGGGGAGACCCAGTACTTC. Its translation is CASSDGGAGETQYF.

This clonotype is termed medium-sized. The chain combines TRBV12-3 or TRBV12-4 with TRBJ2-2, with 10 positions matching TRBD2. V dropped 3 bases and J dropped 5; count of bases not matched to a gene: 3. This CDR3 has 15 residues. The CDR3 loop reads CASSLRAGGTGELFF. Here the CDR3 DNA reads TGTGCCAGCAGTTTGCGAGCGGGAGGGACCGGGGAGCTGTTTTTT.

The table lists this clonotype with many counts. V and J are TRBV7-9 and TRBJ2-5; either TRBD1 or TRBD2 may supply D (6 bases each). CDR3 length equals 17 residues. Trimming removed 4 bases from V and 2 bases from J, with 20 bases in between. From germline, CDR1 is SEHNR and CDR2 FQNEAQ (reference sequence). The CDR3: CASSWGTSSGAQETQYF. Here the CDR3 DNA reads TGTGCCAGCAGCTGGGGTACAAGTTCGGGGGCACAAGAGACCCAGTACTTC.

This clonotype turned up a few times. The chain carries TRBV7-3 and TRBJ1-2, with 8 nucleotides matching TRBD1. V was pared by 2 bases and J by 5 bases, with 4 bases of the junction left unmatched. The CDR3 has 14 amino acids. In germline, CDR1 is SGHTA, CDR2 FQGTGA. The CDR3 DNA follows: TGTGCCAGCAGCTTACAGGGGGCGGTTTATGGCTACACCTTC. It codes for CASSLQGAVYGYTF.

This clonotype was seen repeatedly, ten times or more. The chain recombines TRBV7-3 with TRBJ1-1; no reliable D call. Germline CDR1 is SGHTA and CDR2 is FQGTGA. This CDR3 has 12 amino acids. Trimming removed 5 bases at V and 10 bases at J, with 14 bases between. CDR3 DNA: TGTGCCAGCAGCATACTTGACGGAAGAGCTTTCTTT. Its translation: CASSILDGRAFF.

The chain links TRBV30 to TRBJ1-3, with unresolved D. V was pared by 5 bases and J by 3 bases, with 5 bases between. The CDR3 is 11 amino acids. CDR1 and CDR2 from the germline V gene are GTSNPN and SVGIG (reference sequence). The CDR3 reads CAWAGGNTIYF. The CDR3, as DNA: TGTGCCTGGGCCGGTGGAAACACCATATATTTT.

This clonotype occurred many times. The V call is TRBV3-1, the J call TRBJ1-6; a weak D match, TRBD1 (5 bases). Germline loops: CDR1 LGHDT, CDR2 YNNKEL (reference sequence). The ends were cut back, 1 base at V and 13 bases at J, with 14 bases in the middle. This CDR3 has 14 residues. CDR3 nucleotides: TGTGCCAGCAGCCAAGGCCAGGGTCTTGCTCCCCTCCACTTT. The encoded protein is CASSQGQGLAPLHF.

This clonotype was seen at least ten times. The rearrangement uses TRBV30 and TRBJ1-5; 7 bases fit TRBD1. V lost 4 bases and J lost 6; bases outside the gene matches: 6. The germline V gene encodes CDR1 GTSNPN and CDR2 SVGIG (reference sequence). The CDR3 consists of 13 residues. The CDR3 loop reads CAWTQGVSQPQHF. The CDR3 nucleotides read TGTGCCTGGACCCAGGGGGTATCTCAGCCCCAGCATTTT. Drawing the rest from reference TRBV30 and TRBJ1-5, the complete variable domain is SQTIHQWPATLVQPVGSPLSLECTVEGTSNPNLYWYRQAAGRGLQLLFYSVGIGQISSEVPQNLSASRPQDRQFILSSKKLLLSDSGFYLCAWTQGVSQPQHFGDGTRLSIL.

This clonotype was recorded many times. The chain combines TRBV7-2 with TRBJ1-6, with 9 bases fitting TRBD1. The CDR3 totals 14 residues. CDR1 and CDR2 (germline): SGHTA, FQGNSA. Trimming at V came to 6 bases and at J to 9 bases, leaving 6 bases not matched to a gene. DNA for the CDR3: TGTGCCAGCAGGAGGACAGGGGAGGCTTCACCCCTCCACTTT. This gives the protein CASRRTGEASPLHF. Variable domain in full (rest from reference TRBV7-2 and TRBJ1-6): GAGVSQSPSNKVTEKGKDVELRCDPISGHTALYWYRQSLGQGLEFLIYFQGNSAPDKSGLPSDRFSAERTGGSVSTLTIQRTQQEDSAVYLCASRRTGEASPLHFGNGTRLTVT.

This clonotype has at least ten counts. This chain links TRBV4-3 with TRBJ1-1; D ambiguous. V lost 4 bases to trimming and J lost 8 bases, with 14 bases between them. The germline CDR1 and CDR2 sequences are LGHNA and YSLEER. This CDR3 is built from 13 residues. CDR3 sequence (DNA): TGCGCCAGCAGCCCCTCTCTTGTCGGAGAAGCTTTCTTT. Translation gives CASSPSLVGEAFF.

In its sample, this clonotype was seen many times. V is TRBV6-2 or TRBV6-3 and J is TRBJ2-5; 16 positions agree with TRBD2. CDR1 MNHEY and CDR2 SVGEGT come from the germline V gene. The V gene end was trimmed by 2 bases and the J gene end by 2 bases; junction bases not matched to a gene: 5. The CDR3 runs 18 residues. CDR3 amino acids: CASSYQPGLAGGQETQYF. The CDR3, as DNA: TGTGCCAGCAGTTACCAACCGGGACTAGCGGGGGGGCAAGAGACCCAGTACTTC.

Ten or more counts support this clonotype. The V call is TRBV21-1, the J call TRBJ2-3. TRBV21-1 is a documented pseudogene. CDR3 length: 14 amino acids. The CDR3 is CASSKISPKDTQYF. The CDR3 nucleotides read TGTGCCAGCAGCAAAATTAGCCCCAAAGATACGCAGTATTTT.

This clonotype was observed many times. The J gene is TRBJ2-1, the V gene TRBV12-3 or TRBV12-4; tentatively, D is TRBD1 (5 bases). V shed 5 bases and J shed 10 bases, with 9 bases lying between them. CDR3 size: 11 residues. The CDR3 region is CASSRRGEQFF. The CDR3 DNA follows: TGTGCCAGCAGTCGTAGGGGAGAGCAGTTCTTC.

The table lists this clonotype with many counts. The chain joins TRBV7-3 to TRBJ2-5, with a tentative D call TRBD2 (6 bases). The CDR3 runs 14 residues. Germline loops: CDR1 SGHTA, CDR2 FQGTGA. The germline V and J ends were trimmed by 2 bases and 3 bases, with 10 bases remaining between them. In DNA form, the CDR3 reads TGTGCCAGCAGCTTAGGAGGGGTAAAAGAGACCCAGTACTTC. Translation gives CASSLGGVKETQYF. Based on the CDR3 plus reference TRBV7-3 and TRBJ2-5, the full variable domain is GAGVSQTPSNKVTEKGKYVELRCDPISGHTALYWYRQSLGQGPEFLIYFQGTGAADDSGLPNDRFFAVRPEGSVSTLKIQRTERGDSAVYLCASSLGGVKETQYFGPGTRLLVL.

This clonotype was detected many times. CDR3 sequence: CASSIQPHSPLHF. The CDR3 DNA is TGTGCCAGTAGTATTCAACCCCATTCACCCCTCCACTTT. The chain is built from TRBV19 and TRBJ1-6; D is uncertain. This CDR3 is built from 13 residues. CDR1 is LNHDA, CDR2 SQIVND, per germline (reference sequence). The germline V and J ends were trimmed by 3 bases and 8 bases, with 8 bases remaining between them.

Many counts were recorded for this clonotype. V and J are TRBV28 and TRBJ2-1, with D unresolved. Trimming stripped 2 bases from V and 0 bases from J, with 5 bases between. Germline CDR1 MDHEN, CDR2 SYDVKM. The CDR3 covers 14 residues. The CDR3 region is CASSLRNSYNEQFF. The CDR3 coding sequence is TGTGCCAGCAGTTTACGGAACTCCTACAATGAGCAGTTCTTC.

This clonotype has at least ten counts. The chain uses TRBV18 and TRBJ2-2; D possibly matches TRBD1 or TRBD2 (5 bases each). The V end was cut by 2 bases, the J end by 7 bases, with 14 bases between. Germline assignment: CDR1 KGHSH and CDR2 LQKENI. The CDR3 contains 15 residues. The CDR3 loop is CASSPGTTLGGELFF. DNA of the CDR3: TGTGCCAGCTCACCAGGGACGACCCTAGGCGGGGAGCTGTTTTTT.

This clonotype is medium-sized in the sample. CDR3 in amino acids: CASSSLTLEQYF. Here the CDR3 DNA reads TGTGCCAGCAGTTCCTTGACACTCGAGCAGTACTTC. The chain joins TRBV6-5 to TRBJ2-7; D is uncertain. V was trimmed by 4 bases and J by 6 bases, leaving 10 bases between them. The CDR3 has 12 residues. Germline CDR1 is MNHEY and CDR2 is SVGAGI.

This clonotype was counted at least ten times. The CDR3: CASSNSVVAKNIQYF. CDR3 in DNA: TGTGCCAGCAGTAATAGCGTAGTAGCCAAAAACATTCAGTACTTC. This chain joins TRBV2 and TRBJ2-4, with TRBD2 as a possible D gene (5 bases). This CDR3 comprises 15 residues. Germline V lookup: CDR1 SNHLY, CDR2 FYNNEI. The V end lost 5 bases, the J end lost 0 bases, and 11 bases lay between the germline ends.